What follows are 25 T cell receptor beta chains derived from one specimen sequenced in a study of human T cells and chemical hapten exposure. TCRdb re-analysed the RACE reads in MiXCR, keeping a single row per CDR3 protein. The repertoire holds more than 250,000 distinct CDR3 sequences, with about 9% as singletons. The time point: pre-sensitization, week 0. Stated treatment: therapeutic diphenylcyclopropenone sensitization with weekly scalp DPC. The sample was whole blood, taken in connection with sensitization to the hapten diphenylcyclopropenone (DPC). Receptor source: a woman in her thirties or forties with alopecia areata. Some clones in this sample may be carry-over from other donors' samples.

J is TRBJ2-2 and V is TRBV28, with a possible D match to TRBD1 (5 bases). Germline-derived CDR1 and CDR2 are MDHEN and SYDVKM. The CDR3 loop spans 15 amino acids. The V gene lost 3 bases and the J gene lost 3 bases, with 11 bases spanning the gap. The CDR3 DNA follows: TGTGCCAGCAGTTTTATCGACAGCTACACCGGGGAGCTGTTTTTT. Translating gives CASSFIDSYTGELFF.

The rearrangement uses TRBV18 and TRBJ1-5; TRBD1 is a possible D gene (6 bases). Germline V gives CDR1 KGHSH, CDR2 LQKENI. CDR3 length: 16 amino acids. With 5 bases removed from V and 4 bases from J, the gap between germline ends came to 18 bases. The CDR3 sequence: CASSSFGTQNNQPQHF. The CDR3, as DNA: TGTGCCAGCTCATCCTTCGGGACACAGAATAATCAGCCCCAGCATTTT.

The chain joins TRBV5-1 to TRBJ1-5; D may be TRBD1 (6 bases). Germline assignment: CDR1 SGHRS and CDR2 YFSETQ. The CDR3 spans 14 residues. Trimming took off 3 bases at V and 3 bases at J, with 10 bases between the two ends. The CDR3 here is CASSSGQTNQPQHF. CDR3 coding DNA: TGCGCCAGCAGCTCAGGACAGACCAATCAGCCCCAGCATTTT. The full variable domain, completed using reference TRBV5-1 and TRBJ1-5, is KAGVTQTPRYLIKTRGQQVTLSCSPISGHRSVSWYQQTPGQGLQFLFEYFSETQRNKGNFPGRFSGRQFSNSRSEMNVSTLELGDSALYLCASSSGQTNQPQHFGDGTRLSIL.

This clonotype turned up a few times. This chain joins TRBV4-1 and TRBJ2-7; TRBD2 matches 9 bases. Trimming at V came to 1 base and at J to 2 bases, leaving 3 bases not matched to a gene. The CDR3 totals 15 residues. The germline CDR1 and CDR2 sequences are MGHRA and YSYEKL. The CDR3 is CASSQGAGGTYEQYF. DNA for the CDR3: TGCGCCAGCAGCCAAGGTGCGGGAGGGACCTACGAGCAGTACTTC.

This clonotype was counted a few times. This rearrangement joins TRBV6-5 to TRBJ1-2; 9 positions agree with TRBD1. The V gene's germline CDR1 is MNHEY and CDR2 SVGAGI. This CDR3 has 14 residues. With V trimmed by 7 bases and J by 6 bases, 9 bases remained unmatched. DNA for the CDR3: TGTGCCAGCACCGAAGAACAGGGGGCGGATGGCTACACCTTC. Translation: CASTEEQGADGYTF.

This clonotype was detected only a few times. The chain carries TRBV29-1 and TRBJ2-2; TRBD1 aligns across 7 bases. J was trimmed by 5 bases and V by 2 bases; bases with no gene match: 8. CDR1 is SQVTM and CDR2 is ANQGSEA in the germline V gene. This CDR3 spans 15 amino acids. CDR3 sequence: CSVEILPGGTGELFF. The CDR3 coding sequence is TGCAGCGTTGAAATTCTGCCAGGGGGTACCGGGGAGCTGTTTTTT.

V usage is TRBV6-4 and J usage is TRBJ2-1; 12 nucleotides align to TRBD2. Germline V CDR1 and CDR2: MRHNA, SNTAGT. This CDR3 contains 15 residues. V was pared by 3 bases and J by 6 bases, with 3 bases of the junction left unmatched. CDR3 DNA sequence: TGTGCCAGCAGTGAGACTAGCGGGGGAGGCAATGAGCAGTTCTTC. The encoded protein is CASSETSGGGNEQFF.

The CDR3 protein is CASSSQTEAFF. The CDR3 coding sequence is TGTGCCAGCAGCTCACAGACTGAAGCTTTCTTT. The chain has TRBV7-9 and TRBJ1-1; D not resolved. Trimming pared 4 bases from V and 5 bases from J, leaving 5 bases between. Germline CDR1 is SEHNR and CDR2 is FQNEAQ (reference sequence). There are 11 residues in the CDR3.

This chain uses TRBV5-1 with TRBJ1-6; 10 bases align to TRBD1. With V trimmed by 4 bases and J by 10 bases, 11 bases remained unmatched. The V gene's germline CDR1 is SGHRS and CDR2 YFSETQ. The CDR3 spans 16 residues. This CDR3 is CASSPYGDRGGSPLHF. The CDR3 DNA is TGCGCCAGCAGCCCCTACGGGGACAGGGGTGGATCACCCCTCCACTTT.

The table lists this clonotype with many counts. V and J are TRBV5-1 and TRBJ2-1, with 8 bases lining up with TRBD1. The germline CDR1 and CDR2 sequences are SGHRS and YFSETQ. Trimming took 9 bases from V and 3 from J; bases not matched to a gene: 8. CDR3 length: 14 residues. CDR3 in DNA: TGCGCCACCATGGTAGGACAGGGCTACAATGAGCAGTTCTTC. It translates to CATMVGQGYNEQFF.

This clonotype has a handful of counts. The V gene is TRBV12-3 or TRBV12-4, the J gene TRBJ2-7; tentatively, D is TRBD2 (6 bases). This CDR3 has 13 residues. The V end was cut by 0 bases, the J end by 7 bases, with 10 bases between. The CDR3 loop is CASSLARGGEQYF. DNA for the CDR3: TGTGCCAGCAGTTTAGCAAGGGGAGGAGAGCAGTACTTC.

This clonotype came up a few times. The V gene is TRBV6-2 or TRBV6-3, the J gene TRBJ1-1; TRBD1 agrees at 7 bases. Looked up from germline, CDR1 is MNHEY and CDR2 is SVGEGT. Germline trimming cut 5 bases from V and 4 bases from J; bases unmatched to any gene: 7. CDR3 size: 14 residues. CDR3 DNA: TGTGCCAGCAGTCCAGGGGGTTGGAGCACTGAAGCTTTCTTT. Its translation is CASSPGGWSTEAFF.

This clonotype has at least ten counts. The chain uses TRBV6-6 and TRBJ1-6; D unclear. The CDR3 is made up of 13 amino acids. The germline V and J ends were trimmed by 8 bases and 0 bases, with 5 bases remaining between them. Germline loops: CDR1 MNHNY, CDR2 SVGAGI (reference sequence). The CDR3 is CASFSSYNSPLHF. CDR3 nucleotides: TGTGCCAGCTTCAGCTCCTATAATTCACCCCTCCACTTT.

There are a few counts of this clonotype. The chain links TRBV27 to TRBJ1-2, with 12 bases fitting TRBD1. Germline lookup yields CDR1 MNHEY and CDR2 SMNVEV (reference sequence). V lost 1 base, J lost 14 bases, and 14 bases stayed unmatched. The CDR3 length is 16 residues. DNA for the CDR3: TGTGCCAGCAGTTTATTTTACCCTGGGACAGGGGGCGCGAGTACCTTC. Protein product: CASSLFYPGTGGASTF.

This clonotype has more than one count but fewer than ten. The rearrangement uses TRBV2 and TRBJ1-1; D ambiguous. From germline, CDR1 is SNHLY and CDR2 FYNNEI. The CDR3 has 14 residues. V lost 4 bases to trimming and J lost 3 bases, with 12 bases between them. Here the CDR3 reads CASSVSPRDTEAFF. The CDR3, as DNA: TGTGCCAGCAGTGTATCGCCGAGGGACACTGAAGCTTTCTTT.

This clonotype was picked up a small number of times. The chain uses TRBV20-1 and TRBJ2-7, with D unresolved. V was clipped by 6 bases and J by 4 bases, with 13 bases between them. Germline V gene sequence: CDR1 DFQATT, CDR2 SNEGSKA (reference sequence). This CDR3 region has 12 residues. CDR3 sequence: CSAPKNGYEQYF. The CDR3, as DNA: TGCAGTGCCCCGAAGAATGGTTACGAGCAGTACTTC.

This clonotype came up a few times. J is TRBJ2-3 and V is TRBV7-2; 10 bases align to TRBD1. The V and J ends lost 5 bases and 1 base, in that order; junction bases with no gene match: 6. This CDR3 has 16 amino acids. Germline V gives CDR1 SGHTA, CDR2 FQGNSA. The CDR3 loop reads CASSVRGTGGTDTQYF. In DNA form, the CDR3 reads TGTGCCAGCAGCGTTAGGGGGACAGGGGGCACAGATACGCAGTATTTT. The full variable domain, completed using reference TRBV7-2 and TRBJ2-3, is GAGVSQSPSNKVTEKGKDVELRCDPISGHTALYWYRQSLGQGLEFLIYFQGNSAPDKSGLPSDRFSAERTGGSVSTLTIQRTQQEDSAVYLCASSVRGTGGTDTQYFGPGTRLTVL.

V gene TRBV29-1 combines with J gene TRBJ1-2; 7 positions agree with TRBD1. The CDR3 covers 13 residues. Germline CDR1 reads SQVTM; CDR2 reads ANQGSEA. Unmatched junction bases numbered 12, after V lost 7 bases and J lost 7 bases. CDR3 sequence: CSGLVGRGSGYTF. The CDR3 DNA is TGCAGCGGGCTTGTTGGCAGGGGGTCTGGCTACACCTTC.

On this clonotype: An end of the junction differs from the germline gene, which may be a read error. The chain carries TRBV7-7 and TRBJ2-5; D gene ambiguous. The CDR3 contains 14 residues. Germline V gene lookup returns CDR1 SSHAT and CDR2 FNYEAQ (reference sequence). Written as DNA, the CDR3 is TGTGCTAGCAGCTCCAACCTAGGACAAGAGACCCAGTACTTC. It translates to CASSSNLGQETQYF.

This clonotype was counted ten times or more. The genes are TRBV29-1 and TRBJ1-1; a possible D gene is TRBD1 (6 bases). The germline V gene has CDR1 SQVTM and CDR2 ANQGSEA. The CDR3 loop spans 13 amino acids. V lost 7 bases and J lost 12, with 24 bases in between. This CDR3 reads CSGDTFTGQVTFF. Written as DNA, the CDR3 is TGCAGCGGTGACACCTTCACAGGGCAGGTAACTTTCTTT.

A few counts support this clonotype. CDR3 loop: CASKPGLAYNEQFF. The CDR3 DNA follows: TGTGCCAGCAAACCGGGACTAGCGTACAATGAGCAGTTCTTC. This chain joins TRBV6-5 and TRBJ2-1, with 10 bases aligning to TRBD2. Losses at the gene ends were 7 bases for V and 4 bases for J; bases not matched to a gene: 4. CDR3 length: 14 residues. CDR1 and CDR2 from the germline V gene are MNHEY and SVGAGI.

This clonotype came up many times. The chain has TRBV6-5 and TRBJ1-1; D gene unclear. Looked up from germline, CDR1 is MNHEY and CDR2 is SVGAGI. With 1 base removed from V and 0 bases from J, the gap between germline ends came to 9 bases. The CDR3 is made up of 15 amino acids. CDR3 protein: CASSYFPIMNTEAFF. In nucleotides, the CDR3 is TGTGCCAGCAGTTACTTCCCAATTATGAACACTGAAGCTTTCTTT.

This clonotype appeared a few times. The chain combines TRBV11-3 with TRBJ2-1; D is unclear. Germline V gives CDR1 SGHNT, CDR2 YENEEA. The germline V and J ends were trimmed by 1 base and 8 bases, with 18 bases remaining between them. The CDR3 runs to 16 residues. The CDR3: CASSLGVSALADEQFF. The CDR3 DNA reads as TGTGCCAGCAGCTTAGGGGTCTCCGCCCTGGCCGATGAGCAGTTCTTC.

The table lists this clonotype with a few counts. The genes are TRBV24-1 and TRBJ2-3; possibly TRBD2 for D (6 bases). Between the trimmed V and J ends, which lost 9 bases and 0 bases, there was a span of 6 bases. This CDR3 spans 12 amino acids. Germline assignment: CDR1 KGHDR and CDR2 SFDVKD. The CDR3 protein is CATRESTDTQYF. The CDR3 DNA reads as TGTGCCACCCGGGAGAGCACAGATACGCAGTATTTT.

The V and J genes are TRBV20-1 and TRBJ1-2; D is possibly TRBD1 (5 bases). Looked up from germline, CDR1 is DFQATT and CDR2 is SNEGSKA (reference sequence). This CDR3 is 15 amino acids long. With 6 bases removed from V and 5 bases from J, the gap between germline ends came to 22 bases. In nucleotides, the CDR3 is TGCAGTGCCCCGGATGACAGAAGTATATCTTATGGCTACACCTTC. Residues: CSAPDDRSISYGYTF.